Listed below are T cell receptor beta chains from one sample, sequenced in a study of cytomegalovirus exposure and HLA in healthy donors. Profiling relied on immunoSEQ multiplex PCR, and the TCRdb table lists in-frame clones only, not all of them. The data show about 82,000 clones, more than 50% seen once. Material: PBMCs. The receptors were gathered from a woman aged 40 to 50 in good health and CMV-seropositive. The CDR3 runs from the conserved cysteine through the conserved F or W.

J gene,V gene,CDR3 protein
TRBJ2-1,TRBV6-4,CASSDGGLAGDEQFF
TRBJ2-3,TRBV30,CACVAGKKDTQYF
TRBJ2-5,TRBV30,CAWSVAGQQETQYF
TRBJ1-2,TRBV19,CASSTRNRVNGYTF
TRBJ2-5,TRBV5-8,CASSPVGETQYF
TRBJ2-7,TRBV5-1,CASSLTGGPYEQYF
TRBJ2-1,TRBV9,CASSPQTGAVEQFF
TRBJ2-5,TRBV7-2,CASSLVTGKETQYF
TRBJ2-2,TRBV4-1,CASTRIRGRAGTGELFF
TRBJ1-2,TRBV18,CASSEAAYGYTF
TRBJ1-2,TRBV19,CASSEWQGPNYGYTF
TRBJ2-2,TRBV10-1,CASSLGQANTGELFF
TRBJ2-2,TRBV2,CASRHGQARMGELFF
TRBJ2-7,TRBV5-6,CASSHRDKGYEQYF
TRBJ1-5,TRBV28,CASGKGGAGGSYSNQPQHF